Given below is one T cell receptor beta chain in context. The antigen is unknown. This specimen includes other DNA sequences encoding the same CDR3. This entry is derived from a study of cytomegalovirus exposure and HLA in healthy donors. Study outcomes and limitations: Investigators reported over 150 TCR beta chains as tied to cytomegalovirus.

Libraries were prepared by immunoSEQ multiplex PCR; TCRdb keeps only in-frame clonotypes and omits some of them. The sample contains fewer than 120,000 clones, more than 75% of which appear only once. The specimen was PBMCs. This TCR was sampled from a woman aged 25 to 39 in good health and CMV-seropositive.

CDR3 region: CASSSGLAAYNEQFF. The CDR3 nucleotides read TGCGCCAGCAGTTCGGGACTAGCGGCTTACAATGAGCAGTTCTTC. The chain links TRBV5-1 to TRBJ2-1; 11 bases are a match to TRBD2. Per the germline V gene, CDR1 is SGHRS and CDR2 is YFSETQ. The V segment lost 5 bases and the J segment 4 bases; nucleotides outside the gene matches: 5. This CDR3 has 15 residues.